This T cell receptor (beta chain) was sequenced in a study of yellow fever vaccine responses in identical twins (dated by TCRdb to 2016 to 2018). Context from the whole study: Focusing on identical twins, the study followed the T cell clones that responded to the vaccine, and did so with precision. Study-wide conclusions, independent of this receptor: The T cell response to vaccination in identical twins was reported by the authors to appear partly convergent and partly personalized.

With regard to this clonotype: Its antigen is currently not known. No quality values exist for individual bases; no much larger clone is one base distant.

The library was generated by RT-PCR. Reads for this sample came from an Illumina HiSeq 2500. TCRdb handled the public reads itself, with Q25 trimming in fastp and clone calling in MiXCR, and kept productive beta chains. Each entry merges the rows of one CDR3 protein and shows their most common DNA and genes. This sample lists approximately 3,000 distinct CDR3 sequences; 80% to 90% were detected once. Approximately 1.5% of the sample is in the top ten clones. CDR1 SGHDT and CDR2 YYEEEE were looked up in the germline V gene. Reading from cysteine to phenylalanine, the CDR3 counts 13 amino acids. The sequence is cut down to CDR3 DNA, 39 bases in frame from base 1. At the junction V is shortened by 4 bases and J by 4 bases, with 10 bases in between.

The specimen was T cells from blood (PBMCs), unsorted or a sorted subset (not recorded which), collected before or after yellow fever vaccination (not recorded which). The receptor's source is a woman aged 18-30 years who received the yellow fever vaccine. Donor details come from another sample of the same person, matched by shared clones. The chain is encoded by TRBV5-6 joined to TRBJ2-3; a tentative D match to TRBD1 spans 5 bases. The CDR3 is CASSDTGPDTQYF. The DNA reads as follows: TGTGCCAGCAGCGATACAGGTCCAGATACGCAGTATTTT.